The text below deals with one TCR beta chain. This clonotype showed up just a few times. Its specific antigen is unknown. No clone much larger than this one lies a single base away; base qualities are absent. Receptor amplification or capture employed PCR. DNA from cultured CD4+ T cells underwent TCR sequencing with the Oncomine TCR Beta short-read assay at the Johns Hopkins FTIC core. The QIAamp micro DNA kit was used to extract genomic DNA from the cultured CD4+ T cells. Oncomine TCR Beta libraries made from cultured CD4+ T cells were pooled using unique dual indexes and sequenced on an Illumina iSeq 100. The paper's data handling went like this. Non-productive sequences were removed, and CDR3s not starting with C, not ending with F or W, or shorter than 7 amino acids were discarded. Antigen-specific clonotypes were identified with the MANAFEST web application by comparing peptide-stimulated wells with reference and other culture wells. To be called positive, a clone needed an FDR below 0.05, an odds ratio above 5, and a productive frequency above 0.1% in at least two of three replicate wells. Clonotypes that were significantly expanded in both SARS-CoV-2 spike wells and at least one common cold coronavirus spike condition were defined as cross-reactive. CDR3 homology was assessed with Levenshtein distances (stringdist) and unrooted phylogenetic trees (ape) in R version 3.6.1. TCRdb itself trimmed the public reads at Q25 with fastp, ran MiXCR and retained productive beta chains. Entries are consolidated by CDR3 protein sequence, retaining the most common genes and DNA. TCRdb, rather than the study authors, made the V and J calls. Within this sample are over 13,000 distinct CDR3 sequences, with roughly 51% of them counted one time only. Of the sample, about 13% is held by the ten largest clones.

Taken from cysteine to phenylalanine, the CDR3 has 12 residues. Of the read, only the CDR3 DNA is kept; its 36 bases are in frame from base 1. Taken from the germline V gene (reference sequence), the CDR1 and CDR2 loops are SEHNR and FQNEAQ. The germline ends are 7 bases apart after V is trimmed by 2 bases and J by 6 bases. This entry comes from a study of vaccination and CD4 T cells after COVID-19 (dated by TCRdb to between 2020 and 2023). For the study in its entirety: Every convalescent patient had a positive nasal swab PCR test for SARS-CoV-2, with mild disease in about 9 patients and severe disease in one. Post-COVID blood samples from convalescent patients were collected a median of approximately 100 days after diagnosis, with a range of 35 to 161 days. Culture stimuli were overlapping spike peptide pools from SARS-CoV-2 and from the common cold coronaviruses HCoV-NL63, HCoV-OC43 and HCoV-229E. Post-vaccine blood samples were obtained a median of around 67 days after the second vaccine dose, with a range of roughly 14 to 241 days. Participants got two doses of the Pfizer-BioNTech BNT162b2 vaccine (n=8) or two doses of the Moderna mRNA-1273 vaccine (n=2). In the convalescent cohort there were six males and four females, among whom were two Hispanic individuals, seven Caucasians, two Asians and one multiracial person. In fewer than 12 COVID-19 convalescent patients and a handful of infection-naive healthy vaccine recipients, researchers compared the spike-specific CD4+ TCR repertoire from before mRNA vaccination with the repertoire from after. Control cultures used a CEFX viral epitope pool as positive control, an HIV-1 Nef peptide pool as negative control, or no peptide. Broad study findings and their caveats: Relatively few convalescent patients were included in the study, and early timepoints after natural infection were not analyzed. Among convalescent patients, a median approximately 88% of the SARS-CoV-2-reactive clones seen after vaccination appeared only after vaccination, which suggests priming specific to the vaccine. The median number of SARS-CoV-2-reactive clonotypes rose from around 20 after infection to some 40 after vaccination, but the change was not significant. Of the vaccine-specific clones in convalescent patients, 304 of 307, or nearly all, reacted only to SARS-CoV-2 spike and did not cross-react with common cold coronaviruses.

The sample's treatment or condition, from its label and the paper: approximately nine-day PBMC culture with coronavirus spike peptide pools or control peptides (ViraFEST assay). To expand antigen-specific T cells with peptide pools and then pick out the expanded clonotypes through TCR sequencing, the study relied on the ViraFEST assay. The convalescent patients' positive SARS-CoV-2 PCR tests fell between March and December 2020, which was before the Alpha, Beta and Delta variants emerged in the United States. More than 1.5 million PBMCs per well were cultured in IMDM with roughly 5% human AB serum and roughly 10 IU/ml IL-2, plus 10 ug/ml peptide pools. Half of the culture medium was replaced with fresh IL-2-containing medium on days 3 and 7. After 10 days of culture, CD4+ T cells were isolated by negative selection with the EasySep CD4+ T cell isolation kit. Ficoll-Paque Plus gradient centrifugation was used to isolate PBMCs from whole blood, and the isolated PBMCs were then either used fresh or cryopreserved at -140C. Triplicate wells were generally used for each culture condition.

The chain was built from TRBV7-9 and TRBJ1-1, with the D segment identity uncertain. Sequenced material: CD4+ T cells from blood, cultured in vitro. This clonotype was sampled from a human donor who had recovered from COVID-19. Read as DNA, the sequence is TGTGCCAGCAGCTTAATTTCGTCTGAAGCTTTCTTT. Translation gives CASSLISSEAFF. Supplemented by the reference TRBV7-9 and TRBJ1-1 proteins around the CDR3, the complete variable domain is DTGVSQNPRHKITKRGQNVTFRCDPISEHNRLYWYRQTLGQGPEFLTYFQNEAQLEKSRLLSDRFSAERPKGSFSTLEIQRTEQGDSAMYLCASSLISSEAFFGQGTRLTVV.